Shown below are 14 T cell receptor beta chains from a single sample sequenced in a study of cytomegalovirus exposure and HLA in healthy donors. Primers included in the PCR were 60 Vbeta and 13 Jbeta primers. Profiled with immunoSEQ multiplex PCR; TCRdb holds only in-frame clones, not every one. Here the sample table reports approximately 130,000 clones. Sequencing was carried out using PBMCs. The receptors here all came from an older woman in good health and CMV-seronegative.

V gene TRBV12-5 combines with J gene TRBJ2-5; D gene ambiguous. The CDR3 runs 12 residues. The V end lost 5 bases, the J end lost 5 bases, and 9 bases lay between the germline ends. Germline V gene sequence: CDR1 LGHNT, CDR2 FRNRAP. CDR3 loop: CASGPYTETQYF. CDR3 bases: TGTGCTAGTGGTCCCTATACGGAGACCCAGTACTTC.

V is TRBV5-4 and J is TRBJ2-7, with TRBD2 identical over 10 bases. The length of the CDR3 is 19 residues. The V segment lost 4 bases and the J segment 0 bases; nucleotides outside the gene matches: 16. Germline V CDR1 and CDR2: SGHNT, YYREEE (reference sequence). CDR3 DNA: TGTGCCAGCAGCGGCGGGGGGGGGCTAGCGGGAGAGAGCTCCTACGAGCAGTACTTC. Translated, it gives CASSGGGGLAGESSYEQYF.

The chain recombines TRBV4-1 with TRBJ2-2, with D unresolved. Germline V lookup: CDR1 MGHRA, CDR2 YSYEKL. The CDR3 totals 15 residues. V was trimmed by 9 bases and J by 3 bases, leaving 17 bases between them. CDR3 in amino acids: CASRHSFQDTGELFF. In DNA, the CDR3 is TGCGCCAGTCGGCATAGTTTTCAGGACACCGGGGAGCTGTTTTTT.

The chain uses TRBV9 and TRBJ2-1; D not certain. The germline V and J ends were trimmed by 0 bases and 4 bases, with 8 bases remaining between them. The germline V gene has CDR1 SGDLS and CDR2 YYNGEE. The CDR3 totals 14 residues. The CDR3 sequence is CASSVGGKYNEQFF. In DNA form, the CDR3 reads TGTGCCAGCAGCGTAGGAGGAAAGTACAATGAGCAGTTCTTC. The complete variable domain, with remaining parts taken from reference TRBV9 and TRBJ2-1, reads DSGVTQTPKHLITATGQRVTLRCSPRSGDLSVYWYQQSLDQGLQFLIQYYNGEERAKGNILERFSAQQFPDLHSELNLSSLELGDSALYFCASSVGGKYNEQFFGPGTRLTVL.

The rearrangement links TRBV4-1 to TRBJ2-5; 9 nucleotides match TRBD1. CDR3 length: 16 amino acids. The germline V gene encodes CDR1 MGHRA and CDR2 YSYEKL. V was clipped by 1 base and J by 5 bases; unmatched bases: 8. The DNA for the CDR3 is TGCGCCAGCAGCCAAGGATTTGGACAGGGGATCGAGACCCAGTACTTC. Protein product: CASSQGFGQGIETQYF.

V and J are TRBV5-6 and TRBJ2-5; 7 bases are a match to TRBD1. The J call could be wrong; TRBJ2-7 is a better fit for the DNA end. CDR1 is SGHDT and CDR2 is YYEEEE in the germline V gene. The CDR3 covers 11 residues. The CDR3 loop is CASSRTGEQYF. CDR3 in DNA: TGTGCCAGCAGCAGGACAGGCGAGCAGTACTTC.

CDR3 nucleotides: TGTGCCAGCAGCAGACCGGGACAGGGGGTGGAAAAACTGTTTTTT. Translation: CASSRPGQGVEKLFF. The V and J genes are TRBV21-1 and TRBJ1-4; TRBD1 is the table's D call and was not checked against the DNA. TRBV21-1 represents a pseudogene. CDR3 length: 15 residues.

The CDR3 loop reads CASRQDYSNQPQHF. CDR3 nucleotides: TGTGCCAGCAGGCAGGATTATAGCAATCAGCCCCAGCATTTT. The chain uses TRBV2 and TRBJ1-5, with D unclear. Trimming left V 6 bases short and J 0 bases short, with 9 bases between. The CDR3 covers 14 residues. CDR1 and CDR2 (germline): SNHLY, FYNNEI.

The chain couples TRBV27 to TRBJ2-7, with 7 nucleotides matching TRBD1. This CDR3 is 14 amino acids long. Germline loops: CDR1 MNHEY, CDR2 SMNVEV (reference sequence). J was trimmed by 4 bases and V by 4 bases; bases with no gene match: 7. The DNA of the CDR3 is TGTGCCAGCAGTTCCCCGGGACAGTATTACGAGCAGTACTTC. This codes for CASSSPGQYYEQYF.

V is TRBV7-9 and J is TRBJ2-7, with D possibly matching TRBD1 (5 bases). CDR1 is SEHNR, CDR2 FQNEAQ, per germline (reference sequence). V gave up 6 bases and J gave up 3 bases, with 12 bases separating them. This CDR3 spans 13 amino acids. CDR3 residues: CASRHQRGYEQYF. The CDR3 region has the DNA TGTGCCAGCAGACACCAAAGGGGCTACGAGCAGTACTTC.

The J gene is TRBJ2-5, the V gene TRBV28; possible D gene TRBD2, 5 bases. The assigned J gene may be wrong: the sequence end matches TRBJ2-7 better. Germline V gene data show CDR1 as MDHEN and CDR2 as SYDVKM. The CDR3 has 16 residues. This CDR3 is CASSLWGGGTYYEQYF. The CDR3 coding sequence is TGTGCCAGCAGTTTATGGGGCGGAGGAACGTACTACGAGCAGTACTTC.

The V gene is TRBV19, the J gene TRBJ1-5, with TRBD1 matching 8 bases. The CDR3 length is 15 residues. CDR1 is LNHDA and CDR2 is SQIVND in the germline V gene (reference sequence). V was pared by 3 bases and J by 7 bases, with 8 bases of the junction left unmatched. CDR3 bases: TGTGCCAGTAGTATCCGGACAGGGTCGGTCCAGCCCCAGCATTTT. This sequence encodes CASSIRTGSVQPQHF.

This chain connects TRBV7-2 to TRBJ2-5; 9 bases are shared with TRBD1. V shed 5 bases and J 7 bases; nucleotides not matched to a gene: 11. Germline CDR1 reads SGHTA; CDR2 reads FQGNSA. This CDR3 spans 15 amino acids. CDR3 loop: CASSIGTGSMGTQYF. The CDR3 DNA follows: TGTGCCAGCAGCATCGGGACAGGGAGTATGGGGACCCAGTACTTC.

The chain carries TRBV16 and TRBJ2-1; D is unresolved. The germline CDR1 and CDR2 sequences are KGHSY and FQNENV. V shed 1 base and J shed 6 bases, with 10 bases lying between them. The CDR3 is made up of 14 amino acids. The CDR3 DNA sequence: TGTGCCAGCAGCCAATTGGAGTATTCCAATGAGCAGTTCTTC. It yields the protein CASSQLEYSNEQFF.